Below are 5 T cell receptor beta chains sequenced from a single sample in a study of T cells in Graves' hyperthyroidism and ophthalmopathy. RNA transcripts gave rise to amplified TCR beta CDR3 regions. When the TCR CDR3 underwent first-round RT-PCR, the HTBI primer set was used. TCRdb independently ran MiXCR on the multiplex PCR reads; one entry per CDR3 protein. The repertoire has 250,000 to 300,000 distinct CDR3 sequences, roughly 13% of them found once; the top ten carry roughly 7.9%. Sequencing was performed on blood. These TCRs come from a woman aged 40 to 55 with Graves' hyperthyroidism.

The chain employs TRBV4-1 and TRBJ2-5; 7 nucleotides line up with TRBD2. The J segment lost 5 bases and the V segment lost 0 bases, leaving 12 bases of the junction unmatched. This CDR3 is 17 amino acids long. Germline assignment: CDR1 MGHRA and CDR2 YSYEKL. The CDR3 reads CASSQEGAGAQRETQYF. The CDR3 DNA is TGCGCCAGCAGCCAAGAAGGGGCGGGAGCCCAGCGGGAGACCCAGTACTTC.

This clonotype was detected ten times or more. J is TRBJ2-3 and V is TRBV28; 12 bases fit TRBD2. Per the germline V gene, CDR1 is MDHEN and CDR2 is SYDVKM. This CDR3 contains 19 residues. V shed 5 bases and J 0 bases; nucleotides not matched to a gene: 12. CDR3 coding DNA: TGTGCCAGCAGTCGCAATATCAGGACTAGCGGGGCTAGCACAGATACGCAGTATTTT. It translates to CASSRNIRTSGASTDTQYF.

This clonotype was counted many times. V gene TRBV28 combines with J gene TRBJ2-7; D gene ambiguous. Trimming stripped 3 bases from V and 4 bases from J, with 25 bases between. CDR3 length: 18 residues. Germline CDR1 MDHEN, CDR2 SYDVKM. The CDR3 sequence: CASSFGLRSSVGSYEQYF. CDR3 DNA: TGTGCCAGCAGTTTTGGGTTGCGGAGCTCCGTCGGTTCATACGAGCAGTACTTC.

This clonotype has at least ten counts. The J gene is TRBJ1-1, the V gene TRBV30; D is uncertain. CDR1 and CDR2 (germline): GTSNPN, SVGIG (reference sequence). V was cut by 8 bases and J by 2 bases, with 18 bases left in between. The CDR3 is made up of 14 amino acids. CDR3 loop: CAMEPPPKNTEAFF. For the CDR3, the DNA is TGTGCCATGGAGCCCCCCCCGAAAAACACTGAAGCTTTCTTT.

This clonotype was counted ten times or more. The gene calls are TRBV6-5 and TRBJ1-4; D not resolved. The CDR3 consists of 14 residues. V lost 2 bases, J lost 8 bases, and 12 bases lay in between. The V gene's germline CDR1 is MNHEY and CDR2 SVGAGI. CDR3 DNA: TGTGCCAGCAGTTACCACGGAACGTCAGAAAAACTGTTTTTT. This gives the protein CASSYHGTSEKLFF.